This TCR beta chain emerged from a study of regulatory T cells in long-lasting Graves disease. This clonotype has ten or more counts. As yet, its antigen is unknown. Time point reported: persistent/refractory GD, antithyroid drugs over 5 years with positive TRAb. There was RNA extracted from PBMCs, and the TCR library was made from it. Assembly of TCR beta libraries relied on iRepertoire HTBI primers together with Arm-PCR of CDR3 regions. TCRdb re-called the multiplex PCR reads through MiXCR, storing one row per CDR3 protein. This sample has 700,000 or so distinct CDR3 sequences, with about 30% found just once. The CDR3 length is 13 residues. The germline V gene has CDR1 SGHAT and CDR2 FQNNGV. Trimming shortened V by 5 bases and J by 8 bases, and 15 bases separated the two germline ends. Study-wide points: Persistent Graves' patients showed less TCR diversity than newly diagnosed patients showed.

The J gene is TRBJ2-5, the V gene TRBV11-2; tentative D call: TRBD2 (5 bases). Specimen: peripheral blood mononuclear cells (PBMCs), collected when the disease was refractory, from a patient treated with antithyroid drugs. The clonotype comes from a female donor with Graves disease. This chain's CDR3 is CASSPGLALTQYF. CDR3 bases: TGTGCCAGCAGCCCAGGACTCGCGTTAACCCAGTACTTC. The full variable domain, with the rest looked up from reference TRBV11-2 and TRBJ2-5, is EAGVAQSPRYKIIEKRQSVAFWCNPISGHATLYWYQQILGQGPKLLIQFQNNGVVDDSQLPKDRFSAERLKGVDSTLKIQPAKLEDSAVYLCASSPGLALTQYFGPGTRLLVL.